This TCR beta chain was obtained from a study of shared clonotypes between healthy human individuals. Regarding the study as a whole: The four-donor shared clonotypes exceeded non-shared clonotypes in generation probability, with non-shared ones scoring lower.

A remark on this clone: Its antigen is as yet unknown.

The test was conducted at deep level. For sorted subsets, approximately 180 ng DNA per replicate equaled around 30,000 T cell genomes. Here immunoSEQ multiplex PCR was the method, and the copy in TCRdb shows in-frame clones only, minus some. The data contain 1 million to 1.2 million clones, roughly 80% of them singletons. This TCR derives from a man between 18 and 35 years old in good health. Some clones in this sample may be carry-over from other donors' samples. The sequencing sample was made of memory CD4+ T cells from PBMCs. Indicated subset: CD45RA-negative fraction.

The CDR3 DNA reads as TGCAGCGCCTGGACAGGGGGGGATGAAAAACTGTTTTTT. Translation gives CSAWTGGDEKLFF. The chain has TRBV29-1 and TRBJ1-4; 10 bases match TRBD1. V shed 7 bases and J 6 bases; nucleotides not matched to a gene: 5. This CDR3 spans 13 amino acids. Germline V gene lookup returns CDR1 SQVTM and CDR2 ANQGSEA.